This paragraph reports one TCR beta chain. In the study's own analysis: For nucleated cells, counts were estimated from reference gene primer amplification. TCRdb's copy holds only in-frame clones and misses some; the assay was immunoSEQ multiplex PCR. V, J and clone size derive from that table, while D and trimming were established from the DNA sequence. The sample comprises some 270,000 clones, roughly 89% of which are singletons, and roughly 0.8% rests with the top ten. The data were obtained in a study of blood T cell repertoires in COVID-19. About the research overall: Specimens from acute and convalescent COVID-19 originated in the United States, Italy and Spain. In each case, the material was cDNA or gDNA derived from T cells, B-cell-depleted T cells, or PBMCs.

Trimming removed 1 base from V and 2 bases from J; junction bases left unmatched: 5. The CDR3 runs 17 residues. Germline V gives CDR1 MGHDK, CDR2 SYGVNS. V gene TRBV25-1 combines with J gene TRBJ2-3, with 11 bases aligning to TRBD2. Sequencing used peripheral blood. The source of this sequence is a young man with acute or convalescent COVID-19. The CDR3 DNA sequence: TGTGCCAGCAGTGAATTATATAGCGGGGGGGTCACAGATACGCAGTATTTT. This encodes CASSELYSGGVTDTQYF.